The clone carrying this TCR beta chain turned up a few times. Antigen: not known. This sample stems from a study of T cells in localized non-small cell lung cancer. General study points: Because only a single region of the tumor was sequenced, heterogeneity remains possible. Longer overall survival was seen with higher T cell density measured in blood. T cell clonality was highest in uninvolved adjacent lung, above tumor. Adjacent lung had a median approximately 50 of the 100 largest tumor clones.

V lost 5 bases, J lost 5 bases, and 5 bases stayed unmatched. Germline V CDR1 and CDR2: MGHDK, SYGVNS. The CDR3 has 13 amino acids. Generated by immunoSEQ multiplex PCR, the TCRdb table keeps only in-frame clones and is missing some. The sample consists of fewer than 60,000 clones, roughly four fifths of them appearing once. This TCR derives from a female donor of 60 years or more with stage II squamous cell lung carcinoma. The V call is TRBV25-1, the J call TRBJ1-2, with TRBD1 identical over 7 bases. Sequenced material: peripheral blood, taken before any cancer treatment. In DNA, the CDR3 is TGTGCCAGCAGTACCGGGACAGCTTATGGCTACACCTTC. It yields the protein CASSTGTAYGYTF.